Below are 27 T cell receptor beta chains sequenced from a single sample in a study of blood T cells in healthy people across ages. Using a J-beta primer mix together with a sample-barcoded 5' primer, a second PCR was run for roughly 7 to 11 cycles. Each CDR3 protein gets one entry after TCRdb re-called the 5' RACE reads with MiXCR. This repertoire shows 1.5 million to 2 million distinct CDR3 sequences, less than 50% found once; its top ten account for more than 2%. Sequences were obtained from blood. The receptors here all came from a woman between 35 and 50 years old in good health.

The J gene is TRBJ2-5, the V gene TRBV6-2 or TRBV6-3; D possibly corresponds to TRBD2 (5 bases). Deletions cut 2 bases from V and 2 bases from J, with 12 bases between. Germline assignment: CDR1 MNHEY and CDR2 SVGEGT. This CDR3 has 15 residues. The CDR3 loop reads CASSYGLSLQETQYF. CDR3 bases: TGTGCCAGCAGTTACGGACTGTCACTTCAAGAGACCCAGTACTTC.

This chain links TRBV29-1 with TRBJ1-2, with 10 bases aligning to TRBD1. This CDR3 has 13 amino acids. CDR1 and CDR2 from the germline V gene are SQVTM and ANQGSEA. The CDR3, as DNA: TGCACCATCAGGGACAGGGGACACTATGGCTACACCTTC. Amino acids: CTIRDRGHYGYTF.

This clonotype was seen a few times. The chain is built from TRBV7-2 and TRBJ2-7, with TRBD2 matching 15 bases. Trimming cost V 5 bases and J 5 bases; bases outside gene matches: 7. Germline CDR1 SGHTA, CDR2 FQGNSA. CDR3 length: 16 amino acids. CDR3 protein: CASSPGLAGGFHEQYF. The CDR3 DNA is TGTGCCAGCAGCCCGGGACTAGCGGGGGGATTCCACGAGCAGTACTTC.

A few counts support this clonotype. The chain employs TRBV5-1 and TRBJ2-3; D not certain. V was clipped by 0 bases and J by 4 bases, with 9 bases between them. There are 14 residues in the CDR3. CDR1 SGHRS and CDR2 YFSETQ come from the germline V gene. CDR3 DNA sequence: TGCGCCAGCAGCTTGGGAGGCCGATCAGATACGCAGTATTTT. Protein product: CASSLGGRSDTQYF.

CDR3: CASSQEGSQTGNTIYF. In DNA form, the CDR3 reads TGTGCCAGCAGCCAAGAAGGGTCCCAAACTGGAAACACCATATATTTT. The J gene is TRBJ1-3, the V gene TRBV4-2, with D unresolved. Germline assignment: CDR1 LGHNA and CDR2 YNFKEQ. There are 16 residues in the CDR3. V was cut by 0 bases and J by 2 bases, with 11 bases left in between.

This clonotype was counted a few times. CDR3 DNA sequence: TGTGCCACCAGTGATTTGGGGCAGTTGGGAGATACGCAGTATTTT. This encodes CATSDLGQLGDTQYF. The chain uses TRBV24-1 and TRBJ2-3; D remains unclear. Germline CDR1 KGHDR, CDR2 SFDVKD. The CDR3 covers 15 residues. V gave up 0 bases and J gave up 5 bases, with 11 bases separating them.

The chain links TRBV14 to TRBJ1-5; no firm D call. This CDR3 has 13 amino acids. Germline CDR1 SGHDN, CDR2 FVKESK. V was pared by 0 bases and J by 5 bases, with 5 bases between. The CDR3 bases are TGTGCCAGCAGCCAAGAGCCCCATCAGCCCCAGCATTTT. Its protein is CASSQEPHQPQHF.

This clonotype was picked up a small number of times. This sequence joins TRBV27 and TRBJ2-6; 7 bases map to TRBD1. CDR1 and CDR2 from the germline V gene are MNHEY and SMNVEV (reference sequence). CDR3 size: 16 residues. The ends lost 5 bases at V and 2 bases at J; junction bases unmatched: 6. The CDR3 protein is CASSPDRAPGANVLTF. The CDR3 DNA sequence: TGTGCCAGCAGTCCAGACAGGGCTCCTGGGGCCAACGTCCTGACTTTC.

The J gene is TRBJ2-6, the V gene TRBV15; tentative D call: TRBD1 (5 bases). CDR1 and CDR2 (germline): LNHNV, YYDKDF (reference sequence). The CDR3 has 15 residues. V lost 3 bases and J lost 3, with 9 bases in between. CDR3 sequence: CATSSWTSGANVLTF. The CDR3 nucleotides read TGTGCCACCAGCAGCTGGACAAGTGGGGCCAACGTCCTGACTTTC.

In its sample, this clonotype was seen a few times. V usage is TRBV5-1 and J usage is TRBJ2-1, with TRBD2 matching 13 bases. The V gene's germline CDR1 is SGHRS and CDR2 YFSETQ. The length of the CDR3 is 15 residues. Trimming took 7 bases from V and 9 from J; bases not matched to a gene: 10. The CDR3 here is CASSGLAGANGEQFF. CDR3 coding DNA: TGCGCCAGCTCCGGACTAGCGGGGGCCAACGGTGAGCAGTTCTTC.

The chain employs TRBV9 and TRBJ1-1, with D hard to call. Trimming pared 4 bases from V and 6 bases from J, leaving 16 bases between. Germline-derived CDR1 and CDR2 are SGDLS and YYNGEE. CDR3 length: 14 residues. In nucleotides, the CDR3 is TGTGCCAGCAGCACACCGGGCCGCACCCCTGAAGCTTTCTTT. Its translation is CASSTPGRTPEAFF.

The CDR3 nucleotides read TGCAGCGTTGAAAGGACTCACACTGAAGCTTTCTTT. This gives the protein CSVERTHTEAFF. The chain recombines TRBV29-1 with TRBJ1-1, with D unresolved. Per the germline V gene, CDR1 is SQVTM and CDR2 is ANQGSEA. The CDR3 runs to 12 residues. Trimming took off 2 bases at V and 3 bases at J, with 7 bases between the two ends.

The chain joins TRBV20-1 to TRBJ1-6; TRBD1 matches at 10 bases. Germline CDR1 is DFQATT and CDR2 is SNEGSKA (reference sequence). The CDR3 has 14 residues. The J segment lost 13 bases and the V segment lost 6 bases, leaving 12 bases of the junction unmatched. CDR3 sequence reads: CSARRGQGISPLHF. CDR3 nucleotide sequence: TGCAGTGCCCGCAGGGGACAGGGGATTTCTCCCCTCCACTTT.

J is TRBJ2-7 and V is TRBV7-2; perhaps TRBD2 as D (5 bases). The V end was cut by 4 bases, the J end by 7 bases, with 17 bases between. Per the germline V gene, CDR1 is SGHTA and CDR2 is FQGNSA. This CDR3 has 14 amino acids. The CDR3 region has the DNA TGTGCCAGCAGCTCGGGATTCTACCCGGGAGAGCAGTACTTC. It codes for CASSSGFYPGEQYF.

The rearrangement uses TRBV2 and TRBJ2-7; 13 positions match TRBD2. The V and J ends lost 0 bases and 1 base, in that order; junction bases with no gene match: 3. The CDR3 extends over 17 amino acids. CDR1 SNHLY and CDR2 FYNNEI come from the germline V gene. The CDR3 spells CASSEAGLAGESYEQYF. As DNA, the CDR3 is TGTGCCAGCAGTGAAGCAGGACTAGCGGGGGAATCCTACGAGCAGTACTTC.

This clonotype was counted once. A much bigger clone sits one base away, suggesting this may be a read error. V gene TRBV12-3 or TRBV12-4 combines with J gene TRBJ2-5, with a weak D call TRBD2 (7 bases). The J call may not be correct, given that the DNA end is closer to TRBJ2-7. This CDR3 region has 14 residues. The CDR3 is CASSRRGGADEQYF. In DNA, the CDR3 is TGTGCCAGCAGCCGCCGAGGGGGGGCCGACGAGCAGTACTTC.

This clonotype came up a few times. The chain recombines TRBV11-2 with TRBJ1-2; a weak D match, TRBD1 (5 bases). Trimming left V 6 bases short and J 4 bases short, with 15 bases between. The V gene's germline CDR1 is SGHAT and CDR2 FQNNGV. CDR3 length: 14 amino acids. The chain's CDR3 is CASSPTAGTYGYTF. The CDR3 region has the DNA TGTGCCAGCAGTCCCACTGCCGGGACCTATGGCTACACCTTC.

This clonotype was counted only a few times. V usage is TRBV5-1 and J usage is TRBJ2-7; 12 nucleotides line up with TRBD1. This CDR3 is built from 16 residues. V shed 3 bases and J 4 bases; nucleotides not matched to a gene: 8. From germline, CDR1 is SGHRS and CDR2 YFSETQ. CDR3 sequence: CASSSTPGQGAYEQYF. CDR3 sequence (DNA): TGCGCCAGCAGCTCCACACCGGGACAGGGGGCTTACGAGCAGTACTTC.

This clonotype has only one observation. This CDR3 reads CASSLGSGAGGNQPQHF. CDR3 DNA sequence: TGTGCCAGCAGCTTAGGGTCTGGGGCAGGGGGCAATCAGCCCCAGCATTTT. The chain is built from TRBV7-8 and TRBJ1-5; tentatively, D is TRBD1 (6 bases). This CDR3 contains 17 residues. The germline CDR1 and CDR2 sequences are SGHVS and FQNEAQ. V was shortened by 1 base and J by 2 bases, with 15 bases between the two germline ends.

In this sample, this clonotype turned up a few times. The rearrangement links TRBV3-1 to TRBJ2-1; D remains ambiguous. Germline-derived CDR1 and CDR2 are LGHDT and YNNKEL (reference sequence). This CDR3 is built from 14 residues. The V end was cut by 3 bases, the J end by 8 bases, with 14 bases between. CDR3 DNA: TGTGCCAGCAGCCAGGCTCGATCTAGACATGAGCAGTTCTTC. Its translation: CASSQARSRHEQFF.

V and J are TRBV9 and TRBJ2-5, with 7 bases that match TRBD1. The V gene end was trimmed by 0 bases and the J gene end by 2 bases; junction bases not matched to a gene: 4. The CDR3 has 15 residues. The germline V gene encodes CDR1 SGDLS and CDR2 YYNGEE. The CDR3 nucleotides read TGTGCCAGCAGCGTAGGGACAGGAAGTCAAGAGACCCAGTACTTC. Translating it yields CASSVGTGSQETQYF.

The J gene is TRBJ2-4, the V gene TRBV20-1, with D perhaps TRBD2 (5 bases). Germline-derived CDR1 and CDR2 are DFQATT and SNEGSKA (reference sequence). V was shortened by 1 base and J by 8 bases, with 12 bases between the two germline ends. The CDR3 extends over 13 amino acids. DNA for the CDR3: TGCAGTGCTAGAGTACTAGATCTGGACATTCAGTACTTC. Its protein is CSARVLDLDIQYF.

This clonotype has more than one count but fewer than ten. V is TRBV7-9 and J is TRBJ2-7; no reliable D call. The CDR3 is made up of 15 amino acids. The V gene's germline CDR1 is SEHNR and CDR2 FQNEAQ (reference sequence). V lost 1 base and J 1 base, leaving 11 bases between the germline ends. CDR3 coding DNA: TGTGCCAGCAGCTTAGTTCGTTCAGGATCCTACGAGCAGTACTTC. As protein: CASSLVRSGSYEQYF.

This clonotype was counted only a few times. V usage is TRBV11-2 and J usage is TRBJ2-7, with a tentative D call TRBD1 (5 bases). In germline, CDR1 is SGHAT, CDR2 FQNNGV. This CDR3 region has 13 residues. The germline V and J ends were trimmed by 6 bases and 10 bases, with 19 bases remaining between them. The CDR3 spells CASRPIQVSEQYF. The CDR3 DNA follows: TGTGCCAGCAGACCTATACAGGTCTCGGAACAGTACTTC.

The chain uses TRBV7-6 and TRBJ1-4; no reliable D call. This CDR3 is built from 13 residues. Germline assignment: CDR1 SGHVS and CDR2 FNYEAQ. Between the trimmed V and J ends, which lost 5 bases and 11 bases, there was a span of 15 bases. The CDR3 here is CASSGGGGQKLFF. Written as DNA, the CDR3 is TGTGCCAGCAGCGGTGGAGGTGGGCAGAAACTGTTTTTT.

This rearrangement joins TRBV12-3 or TRBV12-4 to TRBJ1-2; D unclear. V lost 4 bases to trimming and J lost 6 bases, with 12 bases between them. The CDR3 has 13 amino acids. The CDR3 nucleotides read TGTGCCAGCAGTTATCCGTGGGGTGATGGCTACACCTTC. It is translated as CASSYPWGDGYTF.

V and J are TRBV27 and TRBJ2-3; D possibly corresponds to TRBD2 (6 bases). V lost 6 bases, J lost 5 bases, and 18 bases lay in between. This CDR3 has 15 residues. In germline, CDR1 is MNHEY, CDR2 SMNVEV (reference sequence). The CDR3 protein is CASSQTRGLKDTQYF. CDR3 coding DNA: TGTGCCAGCAGCCAGACTAGGGGTCTCAAAGATACGCAGTATTTT.